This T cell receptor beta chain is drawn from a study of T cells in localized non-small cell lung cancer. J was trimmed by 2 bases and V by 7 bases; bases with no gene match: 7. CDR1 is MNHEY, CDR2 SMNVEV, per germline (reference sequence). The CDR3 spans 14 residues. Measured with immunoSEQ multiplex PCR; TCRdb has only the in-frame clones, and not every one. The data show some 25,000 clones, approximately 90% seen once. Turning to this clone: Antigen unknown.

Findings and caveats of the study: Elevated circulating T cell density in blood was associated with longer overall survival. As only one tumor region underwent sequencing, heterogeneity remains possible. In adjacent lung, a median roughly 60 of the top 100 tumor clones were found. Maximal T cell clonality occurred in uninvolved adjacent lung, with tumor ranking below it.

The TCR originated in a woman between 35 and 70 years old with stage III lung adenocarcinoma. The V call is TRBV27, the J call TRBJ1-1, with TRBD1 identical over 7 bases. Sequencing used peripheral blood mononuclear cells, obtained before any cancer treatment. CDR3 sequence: CASNVQGPNTEAFF. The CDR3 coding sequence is TGTGCCAGCAACGTACAGGGGCCCAACACTGAAGCTTTCTTT.